Presented here are 10 T cell receptor beta chains from one specimen sequenced in a study of OX40 agonist ivuxolimab in advanced cancers. Method: immunoSEQ multiplex PCR; TCRdb's copy keeps in-frame clones and lacks some. The table shows about 63,000 clones, with 75% to 90% occurring only once. The sample consisted of CD4+ or CD8+ T cells sorted from blood, taken in a trial of the OX40 agonist ivuxolimab. Every receptor here comes from an adult with an advanced solid tumor such as melanoma, head and neck, liver or kidney cancer.

The CDR3 region is CASSLRDRRVEFF. The CDR3 DNA reads as TGTGCCAGCAGTTTAAGGGACCGACGGGTAGAGTTCTTC. The J gene is TRBJ2-1, the V gene TRBV28, with D perhaps being TRBD1 or TRBD2 (5 bases each). V was trimmed by 2 bases and J by 14 bases, leaving 16 bases between them. The CDR3 is made up of 13 amino acids. Germline lookup yields CDR1 MDHEN and CDR2 SYDVKM.

This rearrangement joins TRBV6-6 to TRBJ1-1, with no clear D. The CDR3 covers 14 residues. Germline V CDR1 and CDR2: MNHNY, SVGAGI (reference sequence). Trimming cost V 5 bases and J 9 bases, with 19 bases left between them. The CDR3 coding sequence is TGTGCCAGCAGTCCCGAGGGCTGGCCTTTGAAAGCTTTCTTT. It codes for CASSPEGWPLKAFF.

This chain links TRBV6-1 with TRBJ1-1; 7 bases are a match to TRBD1. Losses at the gene ends were 9 bases for V and 4 bases for J; bases not matched to a gene: 11. The germline V gene encodes CDR1 MNHNS and CDR2 SASEGT. The CDR3 has 14 amino acids. The CDR3 loop is CASEGRGLGTEAFF. The DNA for the CDR3 is TGTGCCAGTGAGGGGAGGGGGCTCGGCACTGAAGCTTTCTTT.

The J gene is TRBJ2-7, the V gene TRBV28; 10 bases agree with TRBD1. Germline V gene lookup returns CDR1 MDHEN and CDR2 SYDVKM. This CDR3 spans 14 amino acids. Germline trimming cut 10 bases from V and 5 bases from J; bases unmatched to any gene: 11. CDR3 nucleotides: TGTGCCACCCAGACAGGGGGCGGTCAAAACGAGCAGTACTTC. This gives the protein CATQTGGGQNEQYF.

The V gene is TRBV28, the J gene TRBJ2-7; 7 bases match TRBD1. V lost 6 bases, J lost 0 bases, and 2 bases stayed unmatched. Germline lookup yields CDR1 MDHEN and CDR2 SYDVKM. CDR3 size: 13 residues. The CDR3 DNA reads as TGTGCCAGCAGGACAGGGAACTCCTACGAGCAGTACTTC. Its protein is CASRTGNSYEQYF.

The rearrangement links TRBV10-3 to TRBJ1-3; D is undetermined. Germline V lookup: CDR1 ENHRY, CDR2 SYGVKD. The CDR3 spans 16 residues. The V gene lost 2 bases and the J gene lost 4 bases, with 15 bases spanning the gap. The CDR3 sequence is CAISEDALSSGNTIYF. CDR3 in DNA: TGTGCCATCAGTGAGGACGCGCTTTCCTCGGGAAACACCATATATTTT.

V gene TRBV6-5 combines with J gene TRBJ2-4; D gene unclear. Between the trimmed V and J ends, which lost 6 bases and 4 bases, there was a span of 10 bases. The V gene's germline CDR1 is MNHEY and CDR2 SVGAGI. The CDR3 loop spans 13 amino acids. In nucleotides, the CDR3 is TGTGCCAGCAGAGGGTTCGAAAAAAACATTCAGTACTTC. This sequence encodes CASRGFEKNIQYF.

V is TRBV5-4 and J is TRBJ2-5, with 11 positions matching TRBD2. CDR3 length: 15 amino acids. Trimming at V came to 4 bases and at J to 7 bases, leaving 9 bases not matched to a gene. CDR1 and CDR2 from the germline V gene are SGHNT and YYREEE (reference sequence). This CDR3 is CASSPEVAGGATQYF. CDR3 sequence (DNA): TGTGCCAGCAGCCCCGAAGTAGCGGGAGGGGCGACCCAGTACTTC.

The chain joins TRBV2 to TRBJ1-3; TRBD1 aligns across 7 bases. This CDR3 region has 16 residues. Germline CDR1 reads SNHLY; CDR2 reads FYNNEI. V trimming: 4 bases; J trimming: 2 bases; junction bases outside the gene matches: 8. The CDR3 sequence: CASSASGQDTGNTIYF. The CDR3 DNA reads TGTGCCAGCAGTGCTTCCGGACAGGATACTGGAAACACCATATATTTT.

V gene TRBV6-6 combines with J gene TRBJ1-2; D call uncertain. This CDR3 spans 14 amino acids. Trimming took 0 bases from V and 3 from J, leaving 8 bases between them. In germline, CDR1 is MNHNY, CDR2 SVGAGI (reference sequence). Written as DNA, the CDR3 is TGTGCCAGCAGTTACTCAGGGAAGGACTATGGCTACACCTTC. Its protein is CASSYSGKDYGYTF.